This paragraph covers one T cell receptor (beta chain) sequence. The antigen remains unidentified. The data derive from a study of cytotoxic CD8 clonotypes in ibrutinib-treated CLL. For the study at large: Partial response occurred in some 25 patients and complete response in 2; at median approximately 65 months, approximately 14 remained remitted and some twelve progressed.

Assay: immunoSEQ multiplex PCR; the TCRdb copy retains only in-frame clones and omits some. Of approximately 160,000 clones listed, around nine tenths are singletons. Whole-study findings and limits: At ibrutinib response, clonality increased, and at progression it declined back toward baseline.

For TCR beta libraries, around 2 micrograms of genomic DNA were obtained from cryopreserved PBMCs. Germline V gene sequence: CDR1 MNHEY, CDR2 SVGAGI. J gave up 1 base and V 10 bases, and 12 bases lay outside the gene matches. This CDR3 has 15 residues. The chain couples TRBV6-5 to TRBJ1-1, with 7 positions matching TRBD1. This clonotype originated in a human donor with chronic lymphocytic leukemia. Here the sequenced sample was PBMCs, taken at disease progression, from a patient treated with ibrutinib. Here the CDR3 DNA reads TGTGCCACCAAAACCACCACAGGGGCGAACACTGAAGCTTTCTTT. Translation gives CATKTTTGANTEAFF.